This TCR beta chain was captured by sequencing in a study of cytomegalovirus exposure and HLA in healthy donors. General study findings and limits: About 150 TCR beta chains were listed as cytomegalovirus-associated. Reports credit the classifier with highly specific, highly sensitive diagnosis of cytomegalovirus status. The authors confirmed in vitro that a few CMV-associated chains were specific for CMV antigens.

The donors were members of the approximately 130-subject validation cohort (separate from the roughly 660-subject first cohort). This clone showed up just a few times. The antigen is undetermined. The CDR3 length is 12 residues. Germline CDR1 is GTSNPN and CDR2 is SVGIG (reference sequence). The V gene lost 2 bases and the J gene lost 1 base, with 5 bases spanning the gap. Assay: immunoSEQ multiplex PCR; the TCRdb copy retains only in-frame clones and omits some. This sample has about 150,000 clones; about 91% occur once, and the top ten carry under 5%. This sequence was found in a man aged 18 to 29 in good health and CMV-seropositive. The material sequenced was PBMCs. The J gene is TRBJ1-1, the V gene TRBV30; no reliable D call. The CDR3 is CAWSNGNTEAFF. The CDR3 DNA follows: TGTGCCTGGAGTAACGGGAACACTGAAGCTTTCTTT.